This T cell receptor (beta chain) is drawn from a study of T cells in Graves' hyperthyroidism and ophthalmopathy. The CDR3 length is 13 residues. V was trimmed by 3 bases and J by 11 bases, leaving 16 bases between them. Per germline, CDR1 KGHSH and CDR2 LQKENI. This clonotype was recorded a few times. Amplification yielded TCR beta CDR3 regions, with RNA transcripts as the source. A first-round RT-PCR of the TCR CDR3 used the HTBI primer set. TCRdb redid the calling of the multiplex PCR reads with MiXCR, one entry per CDR3 protein. The sample has some 770,000 distinct CDR3 sequences; about 17% are singletons.

This chain links TRBV18 with TRBJ1-2; D unclear. The TCR comes from a man younger than 35 with Graves' hyperthyroidism. Input material: blood. DNA of the CDR3: TGTGCCAGCTCACCGGATTCCCAGGTGGCTTACACCTTC. This gives the protein CASSPDSQVAYTF.